Listed below are T cell receptor beta chains from one sample, sequenced in a study of cytomegalovirus exposure and HLA in healthy donors. Clones were read by immunoSEQ multiplex PCR, and TCRdb kept only the in-frame ones, dropping some. The table has under 140,000 clones, approximately 90% seen once. Specimen: PBMCs. The receptor set was obtained from a woman aged 25 to 45 in good health and CMV-seropositive. CDR3s include the opening cysteine and the closing phenylalanine or tryptophan. D genes are given only for firm matches. The size of a clone is reported for some rows only, either as once, few or many, or as a class for expanded clones.

>.|.|TRBJ2-1|TRBV10-2
CASSEGDPTEQFF
TGCGCCAGCAGTGAAGGGGATCCAACGGAGCAGTTCTTC
>once|TRBD2|TRBJ2-5|TRBV30
CAWGGGGEGETQYF
TGTGCCTGGGGGGGAGGCGGGGAGGGAGAGACCCAGTACTTC
>few|.|TRBJ2-1|TRBV5-4
CASSQDRSSYNEQFF
TGTGCCAGCAGCCAAGACAGGAGCTCCTACAATGAGCAGTTCTTC
>once|TRBD1|TRBJ2-5|TRBV5-4
CASSFEGARETQYF
TGTGCCAGCAGCTTCGAGGGGGCACGGGAGACCCAGTACTTC
>.|TRBD1|TRBJ1-1|TRBV14
CASSQRTGMNTEAFF
TGTGCCAGCAGCCAAAGGACAGGAATGAACACTGAAGCTTTCTTT
>.|.|TRBJ2-1|TRBV11-1
CASSVKASLSYNEQFF
TGTGCCAGCAGCGTAAAGGCTAGCCTATCCTACAATGAGCAGTTCTTC
>few|TRBD2|TRBJ2-3|TRBV5-1
CASSLVSGSPSDTQYF
TGCGCCAGCAGCTTGGTCAGCGGGAGTCCCTCAGATACGCAGTATTTT
>.|.|TRBJ1-4|TRBV6-5
CASSSLMTGPNEKLFF
TGTGCCAGCAGTTCTCTCATGACAGGCCCGAATGAAAAACTGTTTTTT
>.|.|TRBJ2-5|TRBV11-1
CASSPRVGQETQYF
TGTGCCAGCAGCCCGCGGGTGGGCCAAGAGACCCAGTACTTC
>.|TRBD1|TRBJ1-5|TRBV19
CASRDRTGIRNQPQHF
TGTGCCAGTAGGGATCGGACAGGGATACGCAATCAGCCCCAGCATTTT
>.|TRBD2|TRBJ2-3|TRBV5-4
CASSGLAADTQYF
TGTGCCAGCAGCGGACTAGCAGCGGATACGCAGTATTTT
>.|.|TRBJ1-1|TRBV30
CAWKRGGDTEAFF
TGTGCCTGGAAAAGGGGGGGGGACACTGAAGCTTTCTTT
>.|.|TRBJ2-4|TRBV5-5
CASSSEQVLAKNIQYF
TGTGCCAGCAGCTCGGAACAGGTCCTAGCCAAAAACATTCAGTACTTC
>.|.|TRBJ2-5|TRBV2
CASLADYLGTQYF
TGTGCCAGCTTAGCGGATTATTTAGGGACCCAGTACTTC
>.|TRBD1|TRBJ2-5|TRBV5-1
CASSPTPGGVETQYF
TGCGCCAGCAGCCCTACACCAGGGGGCGTGGAGACCCAGTACTTC
>.|.|TRBJ1-4|TRBV18
CASSPLQGSRNEKLFF
TGTGCCAGCTCACCACTCCAGGGGAGTCGGAATGAAAAACTGTTTTTT
>.|TRBD2|TRBJ2-7|TRBV5-1
CASSLGTSGSYEQYF
TGCGCCAGCAGCTTGGGGACTAGCGGGTCCTACGAGCAGTACTTC
>.|.|TRBJ1-1|TRBV7-9
CASSLDIGENTEAFF
TGTGCCAGCAGCTTAGATATAGGGGAGAACACTGAAGCTTTCTTT
>.|.|TRBJ2-2|TRBV5-1
CASSSDTDTGELFF
TGCGCCAGCAGCTCGGACACGGACACCGGGGAGCTGTTTTTT
>.|TRBD1|TRBJ1-1|TRBV6-5
CASRTRDRELDFF
TGTGCCAGCAGGACGAGGGACAGGGAGCTGGATTTCTTT
>.|.|TRBJ1-1|TRBV2
CASSVYRENTEAFF
TGTGCCAGCAGTGTGTACAGGGAGAACACTGAAGCTTTCTTT
>.|TRBD2|TRBJ2-3|TRBV9
CASSPWERGATDTQYF
TGTGCCAGCAGCCCTTGGGAGCGGGGGGCTACAGATACGCAGTATTTT
>.|TRBD1|TRBJ2-7|TRBV5-4
CASSPPGTASYEQYF
TGTGCCAGCAGCCCTCCCGGGACAGCATCCTACGAGCAGTACTTC
>.|TRBD2|TRBJ2-1|TRBV9
CASSVEIQREFNEQFF
TGTGCCAGCAGCGTAGAAATCCAGCGGGAGTTCAATGAGCAGTTCTTC
>.|.|TRBJ2-3|TRBV5-1
CASSLTSPGADTQYF
TGCGCCAGCAGCTTGACTAGTCCGGGGGCAGATACGCAGTATTTT
>.|.|TRBJ2-7|TRBV2
CASSRGSYEQYF
TGTGCCAGCAGTAGGGGATCCTACGAGCAGTACTTC
>.|.|TRBJ2-7|TRBV5-1
CASSFLGHEQYF
TGCGCCAGCAGCTTCCTTGGCCACGAGCAGTACTTC
>.|TRBD1|TRBJ1-6|TRBV7-9
CASTGQGGGSPLHF
TGTGCCAGCACCGGACAGGGAGGTGGTTCACCCCTCCACTTT
>.|TRBD1|TRBJ2-1|TRBV13
CASSRDSHNEQFF
TGTGCCAGCAGTCGGGACAGTCACAATGAGCAGTTCTTC
>.|.|TRBJ2-7|TRBV5-4
CASSFSGMSDEQYF
TGTGCCAGCAGCTTTAGCGGCATGTCTGACGAGCAGTACTTC
>.|TRBD2|TRBJ2-3|TRBV28
CASNGLEITDTQYF
TGTGCCAGCAATGGACTAGAGATCACAGATACGCAGTATTTT
>.|TRBD1|TRBJ2-1|TRBV30
CAWGTGVLNEQFF
TGTGCCTGGGGGACAGGGGTTCTTAATGAGCAGTTCTTC
>.|.|TRBJ2-2|TRBV29-1
CSSGVAATGELFF
TGCAGCTCCGGGGTAGCTGCCACCGGGGAGCTGTTTTTT
>once|.|TRBJ2-3|TRBV4-2
CASSQGLIKGPLRPDTQYF
TGTGCCAGCAGCCAAGGTTTAATAAAGGGGCCTCTACGACCAGATACGCAGTATTTT